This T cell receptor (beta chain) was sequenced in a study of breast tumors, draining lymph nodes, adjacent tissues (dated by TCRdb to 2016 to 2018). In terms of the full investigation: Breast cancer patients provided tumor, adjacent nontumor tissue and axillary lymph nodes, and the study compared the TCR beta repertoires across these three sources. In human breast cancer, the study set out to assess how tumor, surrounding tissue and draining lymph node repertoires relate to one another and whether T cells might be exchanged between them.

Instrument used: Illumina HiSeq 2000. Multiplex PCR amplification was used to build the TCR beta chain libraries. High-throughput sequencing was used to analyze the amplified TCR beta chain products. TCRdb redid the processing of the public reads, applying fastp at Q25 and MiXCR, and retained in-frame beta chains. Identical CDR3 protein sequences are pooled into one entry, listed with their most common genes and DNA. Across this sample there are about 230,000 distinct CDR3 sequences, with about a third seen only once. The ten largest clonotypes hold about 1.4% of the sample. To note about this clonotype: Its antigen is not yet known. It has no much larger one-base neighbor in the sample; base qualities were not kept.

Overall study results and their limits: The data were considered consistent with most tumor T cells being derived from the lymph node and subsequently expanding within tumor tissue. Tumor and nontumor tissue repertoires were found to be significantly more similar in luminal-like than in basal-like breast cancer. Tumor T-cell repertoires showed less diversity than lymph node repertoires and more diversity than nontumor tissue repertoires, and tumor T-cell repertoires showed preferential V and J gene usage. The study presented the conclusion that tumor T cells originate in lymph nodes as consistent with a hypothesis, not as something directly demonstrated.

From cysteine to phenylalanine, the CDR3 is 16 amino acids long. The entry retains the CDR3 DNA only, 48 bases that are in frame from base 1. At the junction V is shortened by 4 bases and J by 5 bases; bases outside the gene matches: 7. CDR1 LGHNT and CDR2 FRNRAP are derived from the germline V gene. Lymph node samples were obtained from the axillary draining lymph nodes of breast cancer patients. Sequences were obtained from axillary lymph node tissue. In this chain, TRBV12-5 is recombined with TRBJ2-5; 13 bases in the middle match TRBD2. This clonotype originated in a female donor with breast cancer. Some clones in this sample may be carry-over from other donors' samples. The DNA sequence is TGTGCTAGTGGTTGCCCGGGACTAGCGGGAAAGGAGACCCAGTACTTC. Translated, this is CASGCPGLAGKETQYF.